The 5 T cell receptor beta chains below all came from one sample that was sequenced in a study of shared clonotypes between healthy human individuals. Generated by immunoSEQ multiplex PCR, the TCRdb table keeps only in-frame clones and is missing some. The profile covers approximately 1.5 million clones, with approximately 98.5% appearing a single time and around 0.33% taken by the ten largest. The sequencing sample was made of naive CD4+ T cells sorted from blood. Subset of the sample: CD45RA+ positively selected. The receptors derive from a man younger than 40 in good health.

The chain is built from TRBV2 and TRBJ2-2; the D gene is possibly TRBD1 (7 bases). Germline CDR1 is SNHLY and CDR2 is FYNNEI. This CDR3 has 16 amino acids. V was trimmed by 7 bases and J by 5 bases, leaving 20 bases between them. CDR3 nucleotide sequence: TGTGCCAGCAAAGGAGACAGGGCCGGGGGTACCGGGGAGCTGTTTTTT. Encoded protein: CASKGDRAGGTGELFF. The entire variable domain, with the rest obtained from reference TRBV2 and TRBJ2-2, is as follows: EPEVTQTPSHQVTQMGQEVILRCVPISNHLYFYWYRQILGQKVEFLVSFYNNEISEKSEIFDDQFSVERPDGSNFTLKIRSTKLEDSAMYFCASKGDRAGGTGELFFGEGSRLTVL.

The rearrangement joins TRBV28 to TRBJ2-1; D possibly corresponds to TRBD1 (6 bases). Germline V lookup: CDR1 MDHEN, CDR2 SYDVKM. Trimming stripped 3 bases from V and 1 base from J, with 22 bases between. This CDR3 spans 19 amino acids. CDR3 sequence: CASSLIGGKGGGSYNEQFF. The CDR3 DNA sequence: TGTGCCAGCAGTTTGATAGGGGGTAAGGGTGGCGGGTCCTACAATGAGCAGTTCTTC.

The rearrangement uses TRBV7-8 and TRBJ2-5, with D perhaps matching TRBD1 or TRBD2 (5 bases each). CDR3 length: 14 amino acids. Trimming shortened V by 3 bases and J by 3 bases, and 11 bases separated the two germline ends. Germline values: CDR1 SGHVS, CDR2 FQNEAQ. The CDR3 spells CASSFSGREETQYF. Written as DNA, the CDR3 is TGTGCCAGCAGCTTTTCAGGGCGGGAAGAGACCCAGTACTTC.

This chain connects TRBV6-5 to TRBJ1-3; no reliable D call. The CDR3 runs to 15 residues. Germline CDR1 MNHEY, CDR2 SVGAGI. Deletions cut 0 bases from V and 4 bases from J, with 10 bases between. As DNA, the CDR3 is TGTGCCAGCAGTTACTCCAGGTTGCGGGGAAACACCATATATTTT. It codes for CASSYSRLRGNTIYF.

The rearrangement links TRBV14 to TRBJ2-1, with D maybe TRBD1 (5 bases). The V gene lost 0 bases and the J gene lost 4 bases, with 7 bases spanning the gap. The CDR3 is 14 amino acids. Germline V gene sequence: CDR1 SGHDN, CDR2 FVKESK. In nucleotides, the CDR3 is TGTGCCAGCAGCCAAGATACAGGTTACAATGAGCAGTTCTTC. It is translated as CASSQDTGYNEQFF.